Listed here are 8 T cell receptor beta chains from one sample, sequenced in a study of metastatic and nonmetastatic thyroid tumors. All patients reached thyroid surgery having received no treatment beforehand. MiXCR was used by TCRdb to re-call the PCR reads. Of approximately 15,000 clones detected, about 22% appear once; the ten largest clones hold roughly 8%. The sample was tumor tissue. These receptors came from a female donor with papillary thyroid cancer or a benign thyroid nodule (not recorded which). Some clones in this sample may be carry-over from other donors' samples.

At least ten counts were recorded for this clone. The chain joins TRBV19 to TRBJ2-2; D is perhaps TRBD2 (6 bases). The germline V gene has CDR1 LNHDA and CDR2 SQIVND (reference sequence). V lost 5 bases, J lost 6 bases, and 10 bases lay in between. The CDR3 consists of 13 residues. The DNA for the CDR3 is TGTGCCAGTAGTGCGGGGAGCTCCGGGGAGCTGTTTTTT. It is translated as CASSAGSSGELFF.

This clone qualifies as medium-sized. A junction end diverges from the germline sequence, so it may reflect a read error. The chain carries TRBV6-1 and TRBJ2-7, with D unresolved. The CDR3 is made up of 11 amino acids. CDR1 and CDR2 from the germline V gene are MNHNS and SASEGT. In DNA, the CDR3 is TGTGCCCGCAGAAACTCCTACGAGCAGTACTTC. Its translation: CARRNSYEQYF.

This clone was seen repeatedly, ten times or more. The chain is built from TRBV19 and TRBJ2-5; either TRBD1 or TRBD2 may fit D (5 bases each). The CDR3 loop spans 13 amino acids. Germline assignment: CDR1 LNHDA and CDR2 SQIVND (reference sequence). The germline V and J ends were trimmed by 5 bases and 2 bases, with 9 bases remaining between them. CDR3 nucleotides: TGTGCCAGTAGTGGGGGACGGCAAGAGACCCAGTACTTC. The encoded protein is CASSGGRQETQYF.

V is TRBV6-2 or TRBV6-3 and J is TRBJ2-1; 12 bases map to TRBD2. J gave up 6 bases and V 11 bases, and 11 bases lay outside the gene matches. CDR1 MNHEY and CDR2 SVGEGT come from the germline V gene. This CDR3 comprises 15 residues. CDR3 sequence (DNA): TGTGCCTCTCAGGTCGCTAGCGGGAGGGCCAATGAGCAGTTCTTC. Its protein is CASQVASGRANEQFF.

This clone appeared a few times. This chain uses TRBV6-1 with TRBJ1-5; no definite D call. This CDR3 has 15 amino acids. Trimming pared 0 bases from V and 1 base from J, leaving 7 bases between. The germline gives CDR1 MNHNS, CDR2 SASEGT. The CDR3: CASSEAGMSNQPQHF. Written as DNA, the CDR3 is TGTGCCAGCAGTGAAGCAGGGATGAGCAATCAGCCCCAGCATTTT.

This clone was detected many times. V usage is TRBV29-1 and J usage is TRBJ2-4, with TRBD1 matching over 8 bases. Germline loops: CDR1 SQVTM, CDR2 ANQGSEA. The CDR3 has 17 amino acids. Trimming at V came to 7 bases and at J to 0 bases, leaving 14 bases not matched to a gene. The CDR3 loop reads CSDWTGRGLLAKNIQYF. The CDR3 nucleotides read TGCAGCGATTGGACAGGGAGAGGGTTACTAGCCAAAAACATTCAGTACTTC.

This clone is medium-sized. The V gene is TRBV7-2, the J gene TRBJ2-7; D gene uncertain. The CDR3 has 12 amino acids. Trimming took off 5 bases at V and 3 bases at J, with 8 bases between the two ends. Germline loops: CDR1 SGHTA, CDR2 FQGNSA. This chain's CDR3 is CASSPDFYEQYF. The CDR3 bases are TGTGCCAGCAGCCCAGACTTCTACGAGCAGTACTTC.

This clone has at least ten counts. CDR3 coding DNA: TGCAGCGTTGAAGTAGGGCCCGGCTATGGCTACACCTTC. It codes for CSVEVGPGYGYTF. The chain has TRBV29-1 and TRBJ1-2; no definite D call. Germline CDR1 reads SQVTM; CDR2 reads ANQGSEA. This CDR3 has 13 residues. Trimming stripped 1 base from V and 4 bases from J, with 10 bases between.